The 2 T cell receptor beta chains presented below share a single source sample, sequenced in a study of T-cell memory formation after mild COVID-19. Each CDR3 protein gets one entry after TCRdb re-called the 5' RACE reads with MiXCR. The table lists around 370,000 distinct CDR3 sequences, roughly 20% of them singletons. What was sequenced was PBMCs or a T cell subset sorted from them (not recorded which). The receptors shown here come from an adult woman who had mild COVID-19 (a few samples of this study predate the infection). Cell type and time point are not known.

This clonotype was picked up a small number of times. This chain joins TRBV5-1 and TRBJ1-4, with 10 bases matching TRBD1. J gave up 6 bases and V 4 bases, and 6 bases lay outside the gene matches. CDR3 length equals 15 residues. Germline V gene lookup returns CDR1 SGHRS and CDR2 YFSETQ. DNA for the CDR3: TGCGCCAGCAGCCGGGGACAGGGGTTGGATGAAAAACTGTTTTTT. Translated, it gives CASSRGQGLDEKLFF.

This clonotype was seen more than once but under ten times. The chain recombines TRBV4-1 with TRBJ1-3; the D gene is possibly TRBD1 (6 bases). V was cut by 1 base and J by 2 bases, with 21 bases left in between. CDR3 length: 19 residues. Germline loops: CDR1 MGHRA, CDR2 YSYEKL. This CDR3 reads CASSQGRGTGRSPGNTIYF. CDR3 DNA sequence: TGCGCCAGCAGCCAAGGACGAGGCACAGGGAGAAGCCCTGGAAACACCATATATTTT.